This TCR beta chain was sequenced for a study of T cell repertoires in cytomegalovirus infection. At the level of the study: CMV infection together with matching HLA type was indicated by public TCR beta signatures.

Study-level findings and limits: Across the ex vivo response, the dominant clonotypes were HLA-C-restricted CMV-specific TCR beta clonotypes.

CDR1 and CDR2 (germline): DFQATT, SNEGSKA (reference sequence). V shed 3 bases, J shed 0 bases, and the junction held 12 bases outside the gene matches. The CDR3 runs to 17 residues. A single record per CDR3 protein comes from TCRdb applying MiXCR to the reads. Of about 470,000 distinct CDR3 sequences in the sample, under 55% were seen once. As concerns this clonotype: Antigen unknown.

The chain is built from TRBV20-1 and TRBJ2-5; 8 bases are a match to TRBD2. The sample consisted of cultured PBMCs, taken from culture after CMV antigen stimulation. The sequence was obtained from a human donor in good health (CMV status not recorded). Some clones in this sample may be carry-over from other donors' samples. CDR3 in DNA: TGCAGTGCTAGGGCCTTCTCGCTCGGGGGGGACCAAGAGACCCAGTACTTC. Translating it yields CSARAFSLGGDQETQYF.